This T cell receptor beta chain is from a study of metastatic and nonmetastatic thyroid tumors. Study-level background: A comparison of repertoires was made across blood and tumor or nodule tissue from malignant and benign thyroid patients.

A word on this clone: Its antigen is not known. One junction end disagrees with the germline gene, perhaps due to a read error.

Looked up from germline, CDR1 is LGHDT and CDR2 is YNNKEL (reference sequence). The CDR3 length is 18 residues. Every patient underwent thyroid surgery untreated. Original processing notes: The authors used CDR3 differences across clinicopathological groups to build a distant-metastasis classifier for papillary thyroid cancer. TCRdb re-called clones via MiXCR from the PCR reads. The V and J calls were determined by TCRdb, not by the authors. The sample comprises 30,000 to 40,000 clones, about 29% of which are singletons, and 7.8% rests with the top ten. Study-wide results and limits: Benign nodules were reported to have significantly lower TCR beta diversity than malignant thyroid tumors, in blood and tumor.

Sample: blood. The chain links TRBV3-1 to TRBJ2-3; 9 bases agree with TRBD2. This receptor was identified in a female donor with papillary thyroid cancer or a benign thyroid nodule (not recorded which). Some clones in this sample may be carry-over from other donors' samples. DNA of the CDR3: TGTGCCAGGAGCCAAGACTTTCTAGCGGGGTCCTTGGCAGATACGCTGTATTTT. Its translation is CARSQDFLAGSLADTLYF.